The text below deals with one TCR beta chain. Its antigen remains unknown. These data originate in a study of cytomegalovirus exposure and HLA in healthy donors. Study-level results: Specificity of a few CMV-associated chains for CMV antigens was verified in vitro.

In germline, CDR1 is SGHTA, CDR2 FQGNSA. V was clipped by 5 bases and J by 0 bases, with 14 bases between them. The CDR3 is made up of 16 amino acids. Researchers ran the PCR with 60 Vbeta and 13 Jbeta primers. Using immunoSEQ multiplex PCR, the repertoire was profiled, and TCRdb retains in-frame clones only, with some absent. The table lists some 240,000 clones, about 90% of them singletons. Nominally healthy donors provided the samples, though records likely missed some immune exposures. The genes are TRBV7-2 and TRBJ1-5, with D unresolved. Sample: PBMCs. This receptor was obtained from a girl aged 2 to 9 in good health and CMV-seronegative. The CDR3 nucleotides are TGTGCCAGCAGCCCAGAGGGCTATTATAGCAATCAGCCCCAGCATTTT. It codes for CASSPEGYYSNQPQHF.